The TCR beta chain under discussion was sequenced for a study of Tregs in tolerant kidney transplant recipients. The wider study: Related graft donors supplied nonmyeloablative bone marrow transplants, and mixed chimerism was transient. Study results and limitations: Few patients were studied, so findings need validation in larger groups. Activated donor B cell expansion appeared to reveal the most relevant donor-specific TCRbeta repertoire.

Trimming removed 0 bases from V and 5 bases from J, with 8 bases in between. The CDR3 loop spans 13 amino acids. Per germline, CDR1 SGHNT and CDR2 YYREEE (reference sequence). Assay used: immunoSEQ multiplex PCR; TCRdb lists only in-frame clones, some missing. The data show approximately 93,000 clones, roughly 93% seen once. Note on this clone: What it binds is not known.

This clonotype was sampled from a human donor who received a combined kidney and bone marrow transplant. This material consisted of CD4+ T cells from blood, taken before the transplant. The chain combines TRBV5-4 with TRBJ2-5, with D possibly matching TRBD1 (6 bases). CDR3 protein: CASSLDRVETQYF. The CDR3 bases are TGTGCCAGCAGCTTGGACAGGGTTGAGACCCAGTACTTC.